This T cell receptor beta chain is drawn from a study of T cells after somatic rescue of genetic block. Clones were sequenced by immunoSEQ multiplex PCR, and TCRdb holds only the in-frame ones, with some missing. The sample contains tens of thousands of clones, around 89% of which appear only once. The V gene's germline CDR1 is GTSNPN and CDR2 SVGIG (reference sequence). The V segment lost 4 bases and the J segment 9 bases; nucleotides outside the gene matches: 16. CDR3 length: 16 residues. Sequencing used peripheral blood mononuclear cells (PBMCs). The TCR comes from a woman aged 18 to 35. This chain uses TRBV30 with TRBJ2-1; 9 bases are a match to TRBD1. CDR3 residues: CAWTNGGTGYSGEQFF. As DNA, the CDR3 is TGTGCCTGGACCAATGGAGGGACAGGGTATTCGGGTGAGCAGTTCTTC. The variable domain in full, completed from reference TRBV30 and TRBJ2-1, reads SQTIHQWPATLVQPVGSPLSLECTVEGTSNPNLYWYRQAAGRGLQLLFYSVGIGQISSEVPQNLSASRPQDRQFILSSKKLLLSDSGFYLCAWTNGGTGYSGEQFFGPGTRLTVL.